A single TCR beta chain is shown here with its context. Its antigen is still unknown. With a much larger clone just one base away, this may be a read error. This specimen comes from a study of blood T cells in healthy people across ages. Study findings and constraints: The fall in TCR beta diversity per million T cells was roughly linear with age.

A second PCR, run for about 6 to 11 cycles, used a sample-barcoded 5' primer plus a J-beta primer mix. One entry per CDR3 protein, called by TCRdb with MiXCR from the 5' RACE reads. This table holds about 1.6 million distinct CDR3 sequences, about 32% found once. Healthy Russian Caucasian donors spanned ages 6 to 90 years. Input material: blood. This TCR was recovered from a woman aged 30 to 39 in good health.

The chain's CDR3 is CSVMVRGLRVDEQFF. CDR3 nucleotide sequence: TGCAGCGTCATGGTCCGGGGTCTAAGGGTGGATGAGCAGTTCTTC. The chain joins TRBV29-1 to TRBJ2-1; D is perhaps TRBD2 (5 bases). The germline CDR1 and CDR2 sequences are SQVTM and ANQGSEA. The CDR3 loop spans 15 amino acids. Between the trimmed V and J ends, which lost 6 bases and 8 bases, there was a span of 23 bases.